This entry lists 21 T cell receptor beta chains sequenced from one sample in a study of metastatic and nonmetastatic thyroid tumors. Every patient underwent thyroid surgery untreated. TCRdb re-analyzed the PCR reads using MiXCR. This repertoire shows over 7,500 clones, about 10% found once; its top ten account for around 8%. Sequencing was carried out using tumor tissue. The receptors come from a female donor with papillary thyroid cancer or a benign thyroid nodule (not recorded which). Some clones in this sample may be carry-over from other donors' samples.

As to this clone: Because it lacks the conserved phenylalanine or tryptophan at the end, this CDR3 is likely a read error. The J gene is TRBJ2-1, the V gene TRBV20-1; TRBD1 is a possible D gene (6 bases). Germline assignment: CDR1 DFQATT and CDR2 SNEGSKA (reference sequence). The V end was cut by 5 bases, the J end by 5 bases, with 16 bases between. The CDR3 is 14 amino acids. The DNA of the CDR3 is TGCAGTGCTCGCCTCCGGGACAATAACAATGAGCAGTTCCTC. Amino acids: CSARLRDNNNEQFL.

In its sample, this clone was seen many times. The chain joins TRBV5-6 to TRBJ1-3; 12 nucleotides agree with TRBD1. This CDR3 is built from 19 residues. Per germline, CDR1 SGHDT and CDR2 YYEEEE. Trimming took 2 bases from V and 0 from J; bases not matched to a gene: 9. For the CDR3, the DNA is TGTGCCAGCAGCTTACCGGGACAGGGGGCGCTTGGCTCTGGAAACACCATATATTTT. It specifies CASSLPGQGALGSGNTIYF.

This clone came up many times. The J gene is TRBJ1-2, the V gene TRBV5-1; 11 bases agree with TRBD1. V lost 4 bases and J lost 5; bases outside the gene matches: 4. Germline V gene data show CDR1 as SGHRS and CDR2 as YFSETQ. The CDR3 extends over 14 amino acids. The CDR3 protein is CASSLWDRGYGYTF. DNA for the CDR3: TGCGCCAGCAGCCTATGGGACAGGGGGTATGGCTACACCTTC.

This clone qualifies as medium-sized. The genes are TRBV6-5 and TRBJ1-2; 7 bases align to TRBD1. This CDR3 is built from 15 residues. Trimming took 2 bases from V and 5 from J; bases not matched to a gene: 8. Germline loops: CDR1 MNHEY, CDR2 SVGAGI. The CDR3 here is CASSYKQGRGYGYTF. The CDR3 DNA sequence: TGTGCCAGCAGTTACAAACAGGGGCGAGGGTATGGCTACACCTTC.

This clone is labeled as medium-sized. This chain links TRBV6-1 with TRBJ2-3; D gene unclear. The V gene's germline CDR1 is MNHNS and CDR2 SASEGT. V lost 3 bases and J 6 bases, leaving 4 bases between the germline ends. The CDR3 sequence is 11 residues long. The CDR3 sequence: CASSDPDTQYF. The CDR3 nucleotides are TGTGCCAGCAGTGATCCGGATACGCAGTATTTT.

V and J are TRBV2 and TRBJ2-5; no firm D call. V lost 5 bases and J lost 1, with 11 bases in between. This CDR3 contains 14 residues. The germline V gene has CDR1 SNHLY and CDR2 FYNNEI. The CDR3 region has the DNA TGTGCCAGCAGTCTCACGGGCCCCCAAGAGACCCAGTACTTC. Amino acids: CASSLTGPQETQYF.

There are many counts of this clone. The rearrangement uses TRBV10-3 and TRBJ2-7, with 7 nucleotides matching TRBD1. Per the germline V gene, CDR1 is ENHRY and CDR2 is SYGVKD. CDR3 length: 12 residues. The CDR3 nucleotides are TGTGCTAGCACCCATCAGGGGGACGAGCAGTACTTC. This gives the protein CASTHQGDEQYF.

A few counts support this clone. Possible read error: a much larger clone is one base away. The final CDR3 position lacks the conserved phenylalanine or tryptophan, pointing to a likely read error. The DNA for the CDR3 is TGCGCCAGCAGCCAAGGCAGGGGAAGGGATAATTCACCCCTCCACCTT. Its translation is CASSQGRGRDNSPLHL. The chain uses TRBV4-1 and TRBJ1-6; D perhaps matches TRBD1 (6 bases). The CDR3 has 16 residues. Trimming took 1 base from V and 5 from J, leaving 12 bases between them. CDR1 is MGHRA, CDR2 YSYEKL, per germline.

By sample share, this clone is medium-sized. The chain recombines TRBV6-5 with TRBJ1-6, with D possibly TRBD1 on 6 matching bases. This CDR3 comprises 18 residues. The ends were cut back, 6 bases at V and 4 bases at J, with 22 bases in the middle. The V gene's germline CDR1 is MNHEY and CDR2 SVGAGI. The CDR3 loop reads CASRGGLIFGGYNSPLHF. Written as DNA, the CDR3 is TGTGCCAGCAGAGGGGGTTTGATCTTCGGGGGGTATAATTCACCCCTCCACTTT.

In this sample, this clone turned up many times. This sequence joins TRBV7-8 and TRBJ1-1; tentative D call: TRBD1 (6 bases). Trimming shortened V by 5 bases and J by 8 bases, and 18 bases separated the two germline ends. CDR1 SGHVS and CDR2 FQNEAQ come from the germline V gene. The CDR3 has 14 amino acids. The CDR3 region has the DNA TGTGCCAGCAGCACCGCTCCCCCGGGGGCCGAAGCTTTCTTT. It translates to CASSTAPPGAEAFF.

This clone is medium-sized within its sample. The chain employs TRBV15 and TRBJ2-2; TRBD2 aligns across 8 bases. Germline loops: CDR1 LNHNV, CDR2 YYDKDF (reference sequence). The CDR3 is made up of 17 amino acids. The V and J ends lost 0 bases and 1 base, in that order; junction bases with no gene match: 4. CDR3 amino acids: CATSRDLGLENTGELFF. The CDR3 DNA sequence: TGTGCCACCAGCAGAGATTTGGGACTAGAGAACACCGGGGAGCTGTTTTTT.

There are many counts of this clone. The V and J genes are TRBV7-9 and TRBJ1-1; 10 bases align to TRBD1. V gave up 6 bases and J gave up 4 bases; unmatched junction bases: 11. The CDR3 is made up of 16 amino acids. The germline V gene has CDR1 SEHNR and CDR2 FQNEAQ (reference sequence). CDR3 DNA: TGTGCCAGCAGTTTTAGGACAGGGGGAGCGAGCACTGAAGCTTTCTTT. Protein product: CASSFRTGGASTEAFF.

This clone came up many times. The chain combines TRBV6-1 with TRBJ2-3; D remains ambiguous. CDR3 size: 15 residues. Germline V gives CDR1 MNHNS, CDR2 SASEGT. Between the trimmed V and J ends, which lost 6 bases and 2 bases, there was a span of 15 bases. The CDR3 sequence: CASSQDPSLTDTQYF. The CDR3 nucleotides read TGTGCCAGCAGCCAGGACCCCTCACTCACAGATACGCAGTATTTT.

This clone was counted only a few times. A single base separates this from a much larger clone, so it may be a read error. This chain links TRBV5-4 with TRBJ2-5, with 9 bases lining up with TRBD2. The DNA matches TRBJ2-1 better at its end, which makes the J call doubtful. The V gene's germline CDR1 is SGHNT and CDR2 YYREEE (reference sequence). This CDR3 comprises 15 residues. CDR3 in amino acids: CASSLGLAASDEQFF. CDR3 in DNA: TGTGCCAGCAGCTTGGGACTAGCGGCCAGCGACGAGCAGTTCTTC.

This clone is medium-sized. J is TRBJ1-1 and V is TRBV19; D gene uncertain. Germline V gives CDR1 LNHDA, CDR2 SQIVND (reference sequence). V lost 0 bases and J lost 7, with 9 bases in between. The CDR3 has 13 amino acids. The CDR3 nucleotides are TGTGCCAGTAGTATAGACGACGCGATTGAAGCTTTCTTT. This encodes CASSIDDAIEAFF.

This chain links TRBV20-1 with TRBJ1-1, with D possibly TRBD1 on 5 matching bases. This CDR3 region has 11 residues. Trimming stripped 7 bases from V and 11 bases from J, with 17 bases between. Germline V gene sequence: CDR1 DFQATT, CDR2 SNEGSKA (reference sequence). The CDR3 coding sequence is TGCAGTGTTACGGGGAGGGGTGAGGCTTTCTTT. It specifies CSVTGRGEAFF.

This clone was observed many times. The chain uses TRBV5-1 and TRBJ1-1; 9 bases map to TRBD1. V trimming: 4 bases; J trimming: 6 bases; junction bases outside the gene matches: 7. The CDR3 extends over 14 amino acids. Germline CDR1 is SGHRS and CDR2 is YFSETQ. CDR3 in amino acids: CASSHLDRGAEAFF. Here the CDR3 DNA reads TGCGCCAGCAGCCATTTGGACAGGGGCGCTGAAGCTTTCTTT.

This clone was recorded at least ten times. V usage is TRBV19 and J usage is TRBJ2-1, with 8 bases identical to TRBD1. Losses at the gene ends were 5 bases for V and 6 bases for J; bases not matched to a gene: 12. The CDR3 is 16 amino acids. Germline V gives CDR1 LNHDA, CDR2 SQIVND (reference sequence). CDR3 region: CASSPTSGQVSNEQFF. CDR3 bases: TGTGCCAGTAGTCCGACTTCGGGACAGGTCAGCAATGAGCAGTTCTTC.

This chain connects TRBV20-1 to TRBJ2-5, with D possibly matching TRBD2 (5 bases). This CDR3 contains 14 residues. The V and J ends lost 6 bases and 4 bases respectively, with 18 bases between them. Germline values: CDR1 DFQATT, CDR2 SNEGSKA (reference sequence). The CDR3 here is CSAKKPGRGETQYF. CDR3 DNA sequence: TGCAGTGCAAAAAAACCGGGCCGGGGAGAGACCCAGTACTTC.

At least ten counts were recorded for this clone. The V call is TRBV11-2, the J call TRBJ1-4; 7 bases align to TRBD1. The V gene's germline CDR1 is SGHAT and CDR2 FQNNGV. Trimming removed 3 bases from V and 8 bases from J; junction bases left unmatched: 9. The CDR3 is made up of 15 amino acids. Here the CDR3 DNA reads TGTGCCAGCAGCTTTAGAGGGGGCTTTTGGGAAAAACTGTTTTTT. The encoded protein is CASSFRGGFWEKLFF.

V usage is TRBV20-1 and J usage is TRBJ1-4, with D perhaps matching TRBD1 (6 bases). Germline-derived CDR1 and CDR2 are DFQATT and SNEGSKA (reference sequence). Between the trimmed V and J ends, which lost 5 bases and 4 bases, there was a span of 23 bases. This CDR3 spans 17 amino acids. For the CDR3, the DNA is TGCAGTGCTCTCGGAAAAGGCCAAGGGGGGATTAATGAAAAACTGTTTTTT. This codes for CSALGKGQGGINEKLFF.